A single sample gave rise to the 10 T cell receptor beta chains below, sequenced in a study of siplizumab effects on memory and regulatory T cells. This table comes from immunoSEQ multiplex PCR, and its TCRdb copy is limited to in-frame clones, with some not included. This table holds 55,000 to 70,000 clones, approximately 95% found once. Material: CD8+ T cells sorted from blood. The receptors derive from a human donor in good health.

V and J are TRBV4-1 and TRBJ2-7, with D perhaps TRBD1 (6 bases). From germline, CDR1 is MGHRA and CDR2 YSYEKL. CDR3 size: 17 residues. Trimming stripped 0 bases from V and 2 bases from J, with 17 bases between. The CDR3 DNA reads TGCGCCAGCAGCCAAGAAGGATGGACAGTCGGGGCCTACGAGCAGTACTTC. This sequence encodes CASSQEGWTVGAYEQYF.

In DNA form, the CDR3 reads TGTGCCGTCCGGGGCAGGGCGAACTCTGGGGCCAACGTCCTGACTTTC. This translates into CAVRGRANSGANVLTF. The genes are TRBV27 and TRBJ2-6, with D perhaps matching TRBD1 or TRBD2 (5 bases each). The CDR3 runs to 16 residues. The germline CDR1 and CDR2 sequences are MNHEY and SMNVEV (reference sequence). V lost 11 bases, J lost 0 bases, and 17 bases lay in between.

V is TRBV28 and J is TRBJ1-5, with 8 nucleotides matching TRBD1. This CDR3 has 18 amino acids. Germline lookup yields CDR1 MDHEN and CDR2 SYDVKM. V lost 3 bases and J lost 2; bases outside the gene matches: 12. CDR3 sequence reads: CASSFDPGQAAGNQPQHF. The CDR3, as DNA: TGTGCCAGCAGTTTTGACCCGGGACAGGCGGCGGGCAATCAGCCCCAGCATTTT.

This sequence joins TRBV5-5 and TRBJ1-2; D remains ambiguous. The V gene lost 3 bases and the J gene lost 5 bases, with 11 bases spanning the gap. The CDR3 runs 13 residues. Germline loops: CDR1 SGHKS, CDR2 YYEKEE (reference sequence). CDR3 in DNA: TGTGCCAGCAGCTCTTCTTCGGGGTATGGCTACACCTTC. It translates to CASSSSSGYGYTF.

The V and J genes are TRBV19 and TRBJ1-5, with TRBD1 identical over 8 bases. The trim removed 3 bases at V and 0 bases at J, leaving 7 bases unmatched. This CDR3 has 17 amino acids. In germline, CDR1 is LNHDA, CDR2 SQIVND (reference sequence). CDR3 coding DNA: TGTGCCAGTAGTATGTCGACAGGGGAGTATAGCAATCAGCCCCAGCATTTT. Translating it yields CASSMSTGEYSNQPQHF.

This sequence joins TRBV28 and TRBJ2-1; the D is unclear. With 5 bases removed from V and 1 base from J, the gap between germline ends came to 9 bases. This CDR3 is 14 amino acids long. Germline lookup yields CDR1 MDHEN and CDR2 SYDVKM. The CDR3 DNA sequence: TGTGCCAGCAGTAGGGAATTGTCCTACAATGAGCAGTTCTTC. It encodes CASSRELSYNEQFF. Together with reference TRBV28 and TRBJ2-1, the CDR3 gives the full variable domain: DVKVTQSSRYLVKRTGEKVFLECVQDMDHENMFWYRQDPGLGLRLIYFSYDVKMKEKGDIPEGYSVSREKKERFSLILESASTNQTSMYLCASSRELSYNEQFFGPGTRLTVL.

J is TRBJ2-3 and V is TRBV9, with 7 bases lining up with TRBD2. This CDR3 has 14 amino acids. Trimming cost V 3 bases and J 7 bases; bases outside gene matches: 8. Germline V gene lookup returns CDR1 SGDLS and CDR2 YYNGEE. The CDR3 is CASSGPGLPYTQYF. CDR3 in DNA: TGTGCCAGCAGCGGCCCGGGACTACCCTATACGCAGTATTTT.

The rearrangement links TRBV30 to TRBJ1-1; D call uncertain. Per germline, CDR1 GTSNPN and CDR2 SVGIG (reference sequence). The CDR3 runs 16 residues. The V end was cut by 0 bases, the J end by 1 base, with 15 bases between. CDR3 nucleotide sequence: TGTGCCTGGAGTGTTCCGGGTGTTTTCCCGAACACTGAAGCTTTCTTT. Translated, it gives CAWSVPGVFPNTEAFF.

This clone appeared a single time. The chain combines TRBV6-1 with TRBJ2-7; D remains ambiguous. Trimming shortened V by 6 bases and J by 2 bases, and 8 bases separated the two germline ends. The CDR3 length is 12 residues. Germline V gene data show CDR1 as MNHNS and CDR2 as SASEGT. CDR3 sequence reads: CASRITTYEQYF. In DNA, the CDR3 is TGTGCCAGCAGGATAACAACCTACGAGCAGTACTTC.

This rearrangement joins TRBV18 to TRBJ2-7; D remains ambiguous. Trimming took off 6 bases at V and 1 base at J, with 16 bases between the two ends. CDR1 is KGHSH and CDR2 is LQKENI in the germline V gene. The CDR3 totals 15 residues. CDR3 in DNA: TGTGCCAGCTCTCCCGACGAGGCCCTGTCCTACGAGCAGTACTTC. Amino acids: CASSPDEALSYEQYF.